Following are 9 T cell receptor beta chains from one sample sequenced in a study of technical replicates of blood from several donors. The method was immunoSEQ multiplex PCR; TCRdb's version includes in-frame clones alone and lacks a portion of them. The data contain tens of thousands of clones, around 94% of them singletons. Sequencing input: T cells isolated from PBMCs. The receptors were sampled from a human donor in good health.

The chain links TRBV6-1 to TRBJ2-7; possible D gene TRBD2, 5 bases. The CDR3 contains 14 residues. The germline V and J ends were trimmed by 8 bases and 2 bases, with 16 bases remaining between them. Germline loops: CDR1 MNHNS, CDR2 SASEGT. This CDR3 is CASLAETTTYEQYF. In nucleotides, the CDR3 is TGTGCCAGCCTCGCAGAGACTACTACCTACGAGCAGTACTTC.

The CDR3 sequence: CASHTAGGPNEQFF. The DNA of the CDR3 is TGTGCCAGCCACACAGCGGGAGGGCCAAATGAGCAGTTCTTC. The chain links TRBV28 to TRBJ2-1, with 10 positions matching TRBD2. Germline assignment: CDR1 MDHEN and CDR2 SYDVKM. The CDR3 spans 14 residues. The J segment lost 7 bases and the V segment lost 8 bases, leaving 8 bases of the junction unmatched.

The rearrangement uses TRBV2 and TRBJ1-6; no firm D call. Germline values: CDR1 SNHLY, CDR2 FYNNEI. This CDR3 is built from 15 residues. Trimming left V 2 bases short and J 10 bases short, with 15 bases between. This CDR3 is CASSEKSAAGSPLHF. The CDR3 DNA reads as TGTGCCAGCAGTGAAAAGTCTGCAGCAGGCTCACCCCTCCACTTT.

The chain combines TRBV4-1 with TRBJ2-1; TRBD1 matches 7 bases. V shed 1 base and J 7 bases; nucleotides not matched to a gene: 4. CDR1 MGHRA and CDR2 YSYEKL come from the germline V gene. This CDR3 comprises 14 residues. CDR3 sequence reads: CASSQVTRGNEQFF. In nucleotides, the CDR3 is TGCGCCAGCAGCCAAGTAACCAGGGGGAATGAGCAGTTCTTC.

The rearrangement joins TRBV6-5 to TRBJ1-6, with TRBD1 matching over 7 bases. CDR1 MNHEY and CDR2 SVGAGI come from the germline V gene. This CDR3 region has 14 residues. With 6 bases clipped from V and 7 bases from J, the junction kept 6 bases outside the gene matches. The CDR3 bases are TGTGCCAGCAGATTAACAGGGGTCAATTCACCCCTCCACTTT. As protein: CASRLTGVNSPLHF.

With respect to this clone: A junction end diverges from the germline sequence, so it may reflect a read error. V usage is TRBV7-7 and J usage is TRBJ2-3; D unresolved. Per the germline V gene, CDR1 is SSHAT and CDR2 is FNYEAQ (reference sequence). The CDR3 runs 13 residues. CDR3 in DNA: TGTGCTAGCAGCTTATTCCGTCCAGATACGCAGTATTTT. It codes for CASSLFRPDTQYF.

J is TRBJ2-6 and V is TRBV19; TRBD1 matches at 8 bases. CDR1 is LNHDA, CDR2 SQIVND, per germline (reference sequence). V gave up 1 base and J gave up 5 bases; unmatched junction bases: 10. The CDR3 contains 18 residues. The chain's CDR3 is CASSIVTAGGVRANVLTF. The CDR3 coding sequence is TGTGCCAGTAGTATAGTAACGGCAGGGGGCGTCAGGGCCAACGTCCTGACTTTC.

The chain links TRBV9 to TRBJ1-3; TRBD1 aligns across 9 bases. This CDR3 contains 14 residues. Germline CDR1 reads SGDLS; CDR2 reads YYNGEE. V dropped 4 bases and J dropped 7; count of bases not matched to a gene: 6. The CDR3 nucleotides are TGTGCCAGCAGCTCCAGGACAGGGGAGAACACCATATATTTT. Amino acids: CASSSRTGENTIYF. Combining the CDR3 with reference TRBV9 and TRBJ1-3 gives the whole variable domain DSGVTQTPKHLITATGQRVTLRCSPRSGDLSVYWYQQSLDQGLQFLIQYYNGEERAKGNILERFSAQQFPDLHSELNLSSLELGDSALYFCASSSRTGENTIYFGEGSWLTVV.

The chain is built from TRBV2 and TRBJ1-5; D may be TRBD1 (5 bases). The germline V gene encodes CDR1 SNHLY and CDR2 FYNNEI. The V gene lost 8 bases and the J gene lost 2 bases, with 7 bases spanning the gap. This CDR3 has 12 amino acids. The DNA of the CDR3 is TGTGCCAGCGACAGAGGCAATCAGCCCCAGCATTTT. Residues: CASDRGNQPQHF. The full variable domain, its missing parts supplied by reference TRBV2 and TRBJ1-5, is EPEVTQTPSHQVTQMGQEVILRCVPISNHLYFYWYRQILGQKVEFLVSFYNNEISEKSEIFDDQFSVERPDGSNFTLKIRSTKLEDSAMYFCASDRGNQPQHFGDGTRLSIL.